The subject of this entry is one TCR beta chain. This clonotype was counted a few times. The target of this receptor is not known. Base qualities are not recorded, but no much larger clone differs from it by a single base. Every donor was a healthy Caucasian. Three pairs of female monozygotic twins, all aged about 18 to 30 years, were included in the twin cohort. Peripheral blood mononuclear cells were used as the source from which RNA for TCR libraries was isolated. The source of the sample is a study of identical twins (dated by TCRdb to about 2016). About the investigation overall: TCR alpha and beta repertoires from monozygotic twins, unrelated adults of various ages and cord blood were deep-sequenced to test whether fetal clonotypes persist. Replicate twin experiments were performed at different times using different library preparation protocols to rule out contamination. The full study reports these points: Because the same donors could not be followed over many years, the conclusions relied on cross-sectional statistical analysis. Fewer insertions were carried by abundant cord blood beta clonotypes, a similar but weaker trend appeared in young adult naive repertoires, and no such trend appeared in memory repertoires. A weaker excess of twin sharing was found in beta out-of-frame sequences because the signal-to-noise ratio was lowered by fewer shared sequences. Out-of-frame TCR alpha sequences shared between twins showed an excess of low generation-probability sequences compared with coincidental sharing between unrelated individuals. Zero-insertion analyses could be partly confounded by invariant T cells such as MAIT and iNKT, although diverse VJ usage argued against such confounding for most clonotypes. Recombination models systematically underestimated out-of-frame TCR alpha sharing in monozygotic twins but agreed with sharing between unrelated individuals.

Receptors were amplified or captured by 5' RACE. The sequencer listed for this sample is Illumina HiSeq 2000. A universal primer binding site was introduced by template switching, and a unique molecular identifier was present in the final cDNA, enabling accurate counting of TCR cDNA molecules. Specific primers in the conserved constant-segment region were used to synthesize first-strand cDNA for the TCR alpha and beta chains. To control for contamination, each cDNA library was double barcoded with a SMART-Mk sample barcode plus Illumina barcodes. TruSeq adapter sequences, together with Illumina sample barcodes, were added in two successive PCR steps. The TCR alpha and beta cDNA libraries were sequenced on the Illumina HiSeq platform using custom primers. Turning to the authors' computational methods: Raw reads were processed with MiGEC to extract unique molecular identifiers, and MiXCR was used to determine CDR3 positions. For each individual, recombination models were inferred using an EM algorithm with the repgenHMM and IGoR tools. The analysis of shared clonotypes was done with the tcR package in R, with sharing normalized by the product of cloneset sizes. To study raw recombination without the effects of thymic and clonal selection, out-of-frame nonproductive sequences were analyzed. The public reads were reanalyzed by TCRdb: fastp trimming at Q25, MiXCR alignment, in-frame beta chains only. One record per CDR3 amino acid sequence lists the most common genes and DNA. The V and J calls and clone size are TCRdb's, not the authors'. The sample table records roughly 770,000 distinct CDR3 sequences; 15% to 20% of these occur just once. Clones ranked in the top ten supply roughly 14% of the sample.

The CDR3 runs 14 amino acids, cysteine and phenylalanine included. Only the CDR3 part of the read is kept: 42 bases, read in frame from the first base. According to the germline V gene, CDR1 reads SQVTM and CDR2 reads ANQGSEA. V has 2 bases trimmed and J has 3 bases trimmed; junction bases matching no gene number 6. These data were also reused for a study on T cells expressing NK-cell markers. As the second publication notes: In sorted CD3+CD56+NKG2C+, CD3+CD56+NKG2C- and CD3+CD56-NKG2C+ T-cell subsets from several donors, TCR beta-chain repertoires were profiled. Among the eight sequenced donors, seven were HCMV-seropositive and one was HCMV-seronegative. To restrict sorting to alphabetaTCR-expressing T cells, an anti-gammadeltaTCR antibody was added in several experiments. In six donors, the dominant CD3+CD56+NKG2C+ clonotypes were among the top 10 CD8+ clonotypes and accounted for roughly 1.0-8% of CD8+ T cells. Those dominant clonotypes were again the most abundant among CD3+CD56-NKG2C+ cells in a few donors, at about 28.3-65%. Whether the expanded NKG2C-expressing T cell clones were specific for HCMV antigens remained unclear. The study sequenced eight donors, all healthy volunteers chosen at random: three men and five women. A commercial ELISA kit detecting HCMV-specific IgG in serum was used to determine HCMV serostatus. For several donors, bulk peripheral blood T-cell repertoires were also sequenced from unsorted PBMC. MIGEC handled demultiplexing of the reads and grouping by UMI, while MiTCR was used to assemble and quantify clonotypes. To remove erroneous sequences, TCR cDNA sequences were retained only when supported by two or more reads. The tcR package was used for downstream repertoire analysis, and clonotypes were matched between fractions using CDR3 nucleotide sequence together with V segment. VDJmatch was used to annotate antigen specificity against VDJdb, with one amino acid substitution allowed in CDR3.

Sequencing was done on a sample of PBMCs. The chain is made from TRBV29-1 and TRBJ2-7; 8 central nucleotides agree with TRBD2. The source of this sequence is a woman aged 18-29 years in good health. The encoded CDR3 is CSVESLAAYYEQYF. The DNA reads TGCAGCGTTGAATCACTAGCGGCGTACTACGAGCAGTACTTC.